The following is a TCR beta chain sequence with its context. The data are from a study of cytomegalovirus exposure and HLA in healthy donors. At the level of the study: Across about 400 genotyped donors, around 82% landed in the Caucasian-associated ancestry cluster.

V lost 5 bases, J lost 0 bases, and 16 bases lay in between. The germline CDR1 and CDR2 sequences are SGHTA and FQGNSA. The CDR3 totals 17 residues. The primer mix had 60 Vbeta and 13 Jbeta primers. Clones were read by immunoSEQ multiplex PCR, and TCRdb kept only the in-frame ones, dropping some. In the table there are fewer than 100,000 clones, under 85% of which are singletons. This sequence joins TRBV7-2 and TRBJ2-2, with a weak D call TRBD2 (6 bases). Input material: PBMCs. This TCR was recovered from a middle-aged man in good health and CMV-seronegative. The CDR3 DNA reads TGTGCCAGCAGCCTTGGAGGGGCAGGGACGAACACCGGGGAGCTGTTTTTT. This sequence encodes CASSLGGAGTNTGELFF. Filled out from reference TRBV7-2 and TRBJ2-2, the complete variable domain reads GAGVSQSPSNKVTEKGKDVELRCDPISGHTALYWYRQSLGQGLEFLIYFQGNSAPDKSGLPSDRFSAERTGGSVSTLTIQRTQQEDSAVYLCASSLGGAGTNTGELFFGEGSRLTVL.